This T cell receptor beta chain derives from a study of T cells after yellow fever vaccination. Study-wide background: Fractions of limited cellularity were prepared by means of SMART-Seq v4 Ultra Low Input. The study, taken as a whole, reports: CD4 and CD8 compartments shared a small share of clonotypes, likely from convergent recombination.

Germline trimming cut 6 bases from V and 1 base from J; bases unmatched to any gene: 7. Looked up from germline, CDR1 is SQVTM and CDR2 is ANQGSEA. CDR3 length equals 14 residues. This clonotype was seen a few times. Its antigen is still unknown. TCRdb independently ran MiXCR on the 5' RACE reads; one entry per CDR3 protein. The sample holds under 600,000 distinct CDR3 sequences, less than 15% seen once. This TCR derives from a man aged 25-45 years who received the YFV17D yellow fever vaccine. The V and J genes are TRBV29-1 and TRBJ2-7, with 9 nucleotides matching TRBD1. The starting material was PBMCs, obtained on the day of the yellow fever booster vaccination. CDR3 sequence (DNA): TGCAGCGTCTCTGGACAGGGGCGGTCCTACGAGCAGTACTTC. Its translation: CSVSGQGRSYEQYF.